These 14 T cell receptor beta chains came from one sample sequenced in a study of cytomegalovirus exposure and HLA in healthy donors. The PCR had 60 Vbeta and 13 Jbeta primers. Libraries were prepared by immunoSEQ multiplex PCR; TCRdb keeps only in-frame clonotypes and omits some of them. Found here are over 110,000 clones, more than 60% of them singletons; the top ten hold approximately 10%. Specimen: PBMCs. The receptors derive from a woman in her 50s in good health and CMV-seropositive.

The chain joins TRBV11-2 to TRBJ2-7; TRBD2 matches at 7 bases. This CDR3 region has 14 residues. In germline, CDR1 is SGHAT, CDR2 FQNNGV. Losses at the gene ends were 7 bases for V and 4 bases for J; bases not matched to a gene: 10. The chain's CDR3 is CASTSPGGVYEQYF. The CDR3 DNA is TGTGCCAGCACGAGCCCGGGGGGTGTTTACGAGCAGTACTTC.

The chain has TRBV4-3 and TRBJ1-2, with TRBD1 as a possible D gene (5 bases). The CDR3 length is 14 residues. Between the trimmed V and J ends, which lost 2 bases and 4 bases, there was a span of 11 bases. Germline-derived CDR1 and CDR2 are LGHNA and YSLEER. Here the CDR3 DNA reads TGCGCCAGCAGCCAATGGCTGGGGCTCTATGGCTACACCTTC. Its translation: CASSQWLGLYGYTF.

The chain links TRBV7-9 to TRBJ1-2; no clear D. The V and J ends lost 2 bases and 5 bases respectively, with 6 bases between them. The CDR3 loop spans 12 amino acids. Per the germline V gene, CDR1 is SEHNR and CDR2 is FQNEAQ (reference sequence). CDR3 residues: CASSLQEYGYTF. CDR3 DNA: TGTGCCAGCAGCTTACAGGAATATGGCTACACCTTC.

V usage is TRBV2 and J usage is TRBJ1-2; D is unclear. V was shortened by 5 bases and J by 0 bases, with 10 bases between the two germline ends. Germline V gene data show CDR1 as SNHLY and CDR2 as FYNNEI. This CDR3 region has 14 residues. The CDR3 loop reads CASSYSRTNYGYTF. The CDR3 nucleotides are TGTGCCAGCAGTTACAGCAGAACTAACTATGGCTACACCTTC. The complete variable domain, with remaining parts taken from reference TRBV2 and TRBJ1-2, reads EPEVTQTPSHQVTQMGQEVILRCVPISNHLYFYWYRQILGQKVEFLVSFYNNEISEKSEIFDDQFSVERPDGSNFTLKIRSTKLEDSAMYFCASSYSRTNYGYTFGSGTRLTVV.

The chain couples TRBV9 to TRBJ2-7, with a possible D match to TRBD2 (7 bases). The CDR3 runs to 14 residues. V was pared by 3 bases and J by 2 bases, with 12 bases between. Per the germline V gene, CDR1 is SGDLS and CDR2 is YYNGEE. The CDR3 sequence: CASSARGAPYEQYF. The CDR3 bases are TGTGCCAGCAGCGCCCGGGGGGCCCCCTACGAGCAGTACTTC.

The sample holds a few counts of this clone. J is TRBJ2-2 and V is TRBV7-9, with D possibly being TRBD2 (6 bases). Trimming pared 0 bases from V and 6 bases from J, leaving 11 bases between. The CDR3 runs to 15 residues. Germline V lookup: CDR1 SEHNR, CDR2 FQNEAQ (reference sequence). CDR3: CASSLARGDPGELFF. The CDR3 DNA is TGTGCCAGCAGCTTAGCGCGCGGGGACCCCGGGGAGCTGTTTTTT. Supplemented by reference TRBV7-9 and TRBJ2-2, the full variable domain reads DTGVSQNPRHKITKRGQNVTFRCDPISEHNRLYWYRQTLGQGPEFLTYFQNEAQLEKSRLLSDRFSAERPKGSFSTLEIQRTEQGDSAMYLCASSLARGDPGELFFGEGSRLTVL.

The chain uses TRBV5-4 and TRBJ2-7; D may be TRBD2 (6 bases). This CDR3 is 13 amino acids long. Germline assignment: CDR1 SGHNT and CDR2 YYREEE (reference sequence). The V gene lost 5 bases and the J gene lost 0 bases, with 9 bases spanning the gap. The CDR3 DNA follows: TGTGCCAGCAGTCGGGGGTTCTCCTACGAGCAGTACTTC. Protein sequence: CASSRGFSYEQYF.

In nucleotides, the CDR3 is TGCGCCAGCAGCTTGCAGGGATGGGGGACTGCACCCCTCCACTTT. Translation gives CASSLQGWGTAPLHF. The chain combines TRBV5-1 with TRBJ1-6; a possible D gene is TRBD1 (5 bases). This CDR3 contains 15 residues. Germline V gene data show CDR1 as SGHRS and CDR2 as YFSETQ. The germline V and J ends were trimmed by 1 base and 11 bases, with 16 bases remaining between them.

This chain joins TRBV7-9 and TRBJ2-7, with D unresolved. Germline CDR1 SEHNR, CDR2 FQNEAQ (reference sequence). Trimming stripped 0 bases from V and 3 bases from J, with 6 bases between. This CDR3 spans 13 amino acids. Here the CDR3 DNA reads TGTGCCAGCAGCTTAGCGCCAGACTACGAGCAGTACTTC. Its protein product is CASSLAPDYEQYF.

The count of this clone is one. The chain employs TRBV7-2 and TRBJ2-7; D may be TRBD2 (7 bases). Germline V lookup: CDR1 SGHTA, CDR2 FQGNSA. The CDR3 totals 16 residues. Trimming stripped 2 bases from V and 7 bases from J, with 21 bases between. The CDR3 protein is CASSLTGVGGPPEQYF. In DNA, the CDR3 is TGTGCCAGCAGCTTAACCGGTGTGGGGGGGCCACCGGAGCAGTACTTC.

Points on this clone: The same CDR3 is also encoded by other DNA sequences in this sample. Here the CDR3 reads CASSLELKETQYF. In nucleotides, the CDR3 is TGTGCCAGCAGCTTGGAACTTAAGGAGACCCAGTACTTC. The chain combines TRBV5-6 with TRBJ2-5; D remains ambiguous. Trimming stripped 0 bases from V and 5 bases from J, with 8 bases between. CDR3 size: 13 residues. Germline V gives CDR1 SGHDT, CDR2 YYEEEE.

V is TRBV25-1 and J is TRBJ2-1; possible D gene TRBD1, 5 bases. The germline V gene encodes CDR1 MGHDK and CDR2 SYGVNS. This CDR3 has 15 residues. V was clipped by 7 bases and J by 7 bases, with 20 bases between them. CDR3 sequence reads: CASTSGRQGGNEQFF. CDR3 in DNA: TGTGCCAGCACCTCGGGTCGGCAGGGTGGTAATGAGCAGTTCTTC.

In this sample, this clone turned up a few times. The chain employs TRBV5-1 and TRBJ2-1, with a tentative D call TRBD1 (6 bases). Germline V gene data show CDR1 as SGHRS and CDR2 as YFSETQ. The CDR3 extends over 15 amino acids. Deletions cut 3 bases from V and 0 bases from J, with 10 bases between. CDR3 amino acids: CASSSGQSSYNEQFF. The CDR3 DNA is TGCGCCAGCAGCTCCGGACAGAGCTCCTACAATGAGCAGTTCTTC. Variable domain in full (rest from reference TRBV5-1 and TRBJ2-1): KAGVTQTPRYLIKTRGQQVTLSCSPISGHRSVSWYQQTPGQGLQFLFEYFSETQRNKGNFPGRFSGRQFSNSRSEMNVSTLELGDSALYLCASSSGQSSYNEQFFGPGTRLTVL.

This clone was seen just once. V is TRBV30 and J is TRBJ2-1, with D perhaps TRBD2 (5 bases). Germline loops: CDR1 GTSNPN, CDR2 SVGIG (reference sequence). This CDR3 contains 13 residues. Trimming removed 7 bases from V and 8 bases from J, with 18 bases in between. CDR3 sequence: CASHRGRRDEQFF. CDR3 sequence (DNA): TGTGCCTCCCATCGGGGTAGGCGCGATGAGCAGTTCTTC.